The text below deals with one T cell receptor beta chain. Germline CDR1 reads MNHEY; CDR2 reads SVGAGI. V lost 2 bases, J lost 5 bases, and 3 bases stayed unmatched. The CDR3 has 14 amino acids. This specimen belongs to a study of blood T cell repertoires in COVID-19. At the level of the study: Spain, Italy and the United States supplied samples that represented acute and convalescent COVID-19. PBMCs, B-cell-depleted T cells, or T cells provided the cDNA or gDNA that made up the material.

Original analysis: Using reference gene primer amplification, nucleated cell counts were estimated. The table came from immunoSEQ multiplex PCR; TCRdb's copy has only in-frame clones and leaves some out. The V and J calls and clone size come from that table; D and trimming were worked out from the DNA. This repertoire shows under 200,000 clones, approximately 86% found once; its top ten account for around 3.9%. The sample was peripheral blood. The chain links TRBV6-5 to TRBJ2-1; 7 bases line up with TRBD1. This receptor was identified in a woman aged 60-75 years who had recovered from COVID-19. CDR3 coding DNA: TGTGCCAGCAGTTACGACAGGGTCGACAATGAGCAGTTCTTC. Amino acids: CASSYDRVDNEQFF.